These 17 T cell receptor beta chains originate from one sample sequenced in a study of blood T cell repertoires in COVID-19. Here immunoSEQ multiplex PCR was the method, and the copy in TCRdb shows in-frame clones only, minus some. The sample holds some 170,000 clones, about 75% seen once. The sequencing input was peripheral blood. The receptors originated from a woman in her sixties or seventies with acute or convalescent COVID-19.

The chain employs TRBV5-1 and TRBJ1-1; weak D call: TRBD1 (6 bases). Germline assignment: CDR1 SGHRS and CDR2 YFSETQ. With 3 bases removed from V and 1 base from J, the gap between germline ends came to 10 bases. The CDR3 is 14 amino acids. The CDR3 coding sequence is TGCGCCAGCAGCTCGGTCAGGGGGAACACTGAAGCTTTCTTT. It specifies CASSSVRGNTEAFF.

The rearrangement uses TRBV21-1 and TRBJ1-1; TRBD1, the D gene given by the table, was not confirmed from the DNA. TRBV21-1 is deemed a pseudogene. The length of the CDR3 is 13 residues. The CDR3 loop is CASNRLGTDEAFF. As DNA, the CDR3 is TGTGCCAGCAACCGACTCGGGACAGATGAAGCTTTCTTT.

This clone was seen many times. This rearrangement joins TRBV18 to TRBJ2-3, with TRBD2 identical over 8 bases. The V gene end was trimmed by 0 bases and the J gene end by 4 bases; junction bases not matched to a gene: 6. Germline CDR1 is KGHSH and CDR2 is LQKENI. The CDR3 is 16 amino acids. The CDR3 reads CASSPPTGRAADTQYF. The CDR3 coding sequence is TGTGCCAGCTCACCACCTACCGGGAGGGCCGCAGATACGCAGTATTTT.

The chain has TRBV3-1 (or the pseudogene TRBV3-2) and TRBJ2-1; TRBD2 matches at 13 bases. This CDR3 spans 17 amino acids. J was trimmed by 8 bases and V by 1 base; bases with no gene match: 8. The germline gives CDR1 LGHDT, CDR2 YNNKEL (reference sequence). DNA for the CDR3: TGTGCCAGCAGCCAAGGGACTAGCGGGAGATCCGGCCATGAGCAGTTCTTC. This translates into CASSQGTSGRSGHEQFF.

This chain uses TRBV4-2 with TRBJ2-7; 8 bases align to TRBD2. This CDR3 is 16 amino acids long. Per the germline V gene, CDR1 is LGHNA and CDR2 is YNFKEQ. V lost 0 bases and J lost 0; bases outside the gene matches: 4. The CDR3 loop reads CASSQESGGVSYEQYF. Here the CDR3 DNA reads TGTGCCAGCAGCCAAGAATCCGGGGGGGTCTCCTACGAGCAGTACTTC.

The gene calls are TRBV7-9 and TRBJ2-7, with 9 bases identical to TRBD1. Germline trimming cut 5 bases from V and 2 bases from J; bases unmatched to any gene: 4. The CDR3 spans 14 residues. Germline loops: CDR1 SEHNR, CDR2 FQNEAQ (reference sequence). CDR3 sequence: CASSLGTGTYEQYF. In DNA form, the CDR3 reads TGTGCCAGCAGCCTCGGGACAGGGACCTACGAGCAGTACTTC.

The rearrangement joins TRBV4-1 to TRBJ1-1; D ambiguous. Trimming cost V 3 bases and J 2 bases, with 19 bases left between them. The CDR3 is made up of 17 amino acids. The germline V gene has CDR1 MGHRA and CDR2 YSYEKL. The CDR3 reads CASSQSLGGGFNTEAFF. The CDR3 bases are TGCGCCAGCAGCCAGAGTTTAGGCGGCGGGTTTAACACTGAAGCTTTCTTT.

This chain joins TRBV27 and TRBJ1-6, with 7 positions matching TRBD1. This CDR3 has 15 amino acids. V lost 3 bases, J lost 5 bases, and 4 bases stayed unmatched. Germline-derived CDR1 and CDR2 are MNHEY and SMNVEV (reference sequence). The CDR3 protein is CASSFTGTDNSPLHF. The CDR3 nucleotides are TGTGCCAGCAGTTTCACCGGGACAGATAATTCACCCCTCCACTTT.

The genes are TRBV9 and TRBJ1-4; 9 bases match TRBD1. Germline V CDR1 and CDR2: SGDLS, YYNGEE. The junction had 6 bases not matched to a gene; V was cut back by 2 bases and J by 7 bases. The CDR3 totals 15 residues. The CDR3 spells CASSVEQGAGEKLFF. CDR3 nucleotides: TGTGCCAGCAGCGTCGAACAGGGGGCTGGTGAAAAACTGTTTTTT.

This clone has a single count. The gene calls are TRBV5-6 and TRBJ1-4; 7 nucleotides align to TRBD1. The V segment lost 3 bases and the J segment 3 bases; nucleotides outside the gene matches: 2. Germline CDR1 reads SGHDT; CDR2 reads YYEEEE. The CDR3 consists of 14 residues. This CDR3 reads CASSSGTANEKLFF. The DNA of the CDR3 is TGTGCCAGCAGCTCCGGGACAGCTAATGAAAAACTGTTTTTT.

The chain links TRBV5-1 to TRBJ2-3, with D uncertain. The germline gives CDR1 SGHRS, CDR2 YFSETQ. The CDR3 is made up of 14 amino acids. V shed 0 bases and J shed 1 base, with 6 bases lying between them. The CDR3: CASSLDFRTDTQYF. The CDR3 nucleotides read TGCGCCAGCAGCTTGGACTTCCGCACAGATACGCAGTATTTT.

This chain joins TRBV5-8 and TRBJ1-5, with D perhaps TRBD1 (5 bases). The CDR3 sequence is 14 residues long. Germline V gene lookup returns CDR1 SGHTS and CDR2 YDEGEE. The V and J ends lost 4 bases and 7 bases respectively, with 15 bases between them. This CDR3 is CASSRMRGGQPQHF. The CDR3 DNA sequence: TGTGCCAGCAGCCGTATGAGGGGAGGCCAGCCCCAGCATTTT.

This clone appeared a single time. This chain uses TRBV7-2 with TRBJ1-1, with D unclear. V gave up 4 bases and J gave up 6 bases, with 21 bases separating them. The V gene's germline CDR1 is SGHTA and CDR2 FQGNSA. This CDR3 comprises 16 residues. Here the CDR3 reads CASSSTLAAGRAEAFF. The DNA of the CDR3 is TGTGCCAGCAGCTCCACCCTGGCAGCCGGGAGGGCTGAAGCTTTCTTT.

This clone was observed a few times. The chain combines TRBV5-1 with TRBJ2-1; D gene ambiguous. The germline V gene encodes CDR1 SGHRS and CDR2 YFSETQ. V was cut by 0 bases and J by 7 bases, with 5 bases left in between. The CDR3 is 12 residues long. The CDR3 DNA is TGCGCCAGCAGCTTGGACGGGAATGAGCAGTTCTTC. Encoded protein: CASSLDGNEQFF.

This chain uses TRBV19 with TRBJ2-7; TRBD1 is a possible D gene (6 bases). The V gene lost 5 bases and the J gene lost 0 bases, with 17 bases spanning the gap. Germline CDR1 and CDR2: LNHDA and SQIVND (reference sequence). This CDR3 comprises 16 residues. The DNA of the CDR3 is TGTGCCAGTAGTTCGCGGACAGCGACGAGCTCCTACGAGCAGTACTTC. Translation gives CASSSRTATSSYEQYF.

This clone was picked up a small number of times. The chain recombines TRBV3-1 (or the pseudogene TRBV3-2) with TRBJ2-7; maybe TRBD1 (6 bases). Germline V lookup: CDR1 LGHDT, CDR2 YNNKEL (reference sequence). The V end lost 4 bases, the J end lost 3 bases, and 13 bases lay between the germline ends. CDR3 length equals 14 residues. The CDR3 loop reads CASSRSRGGYEQYF. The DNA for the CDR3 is TGTGCCAGCAGCCGAAGCAGGGGCGGCTACGAGCAGTACTTC.

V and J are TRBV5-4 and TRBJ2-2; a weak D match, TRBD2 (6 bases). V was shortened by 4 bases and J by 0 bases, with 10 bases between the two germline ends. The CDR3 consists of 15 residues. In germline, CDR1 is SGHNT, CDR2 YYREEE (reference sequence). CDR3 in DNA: TGTGCCAGCAGCGGGGGAGGATCGAACACCGGGGAGCTGTTTTTT. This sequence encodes CASSGGGSNTGELFF.